These T cell receptor beta chains were read from a single sample in a study of CD8+ T cells in alopecia areata. Using immunoSEQ multiplex PCR, the repertoire was profiled, and TCRdb retains in-frame clones only, with some absent. Here the sample spans about 120,000 clones, about 50% being singletons. The sample taken for sequencing was NKG2D-low CD8+ T cells sorted from blood. These receptors all come from a human donor with alopecia areata. Each CDR3 is given with its conserved first and last residue. The order of the fields is J gene, D gene, V gene, clone size, CDR3 protein, CDR3 DNA. D genes are given only for firm matches. A row's size may be missing; if present it is once, few, many or a size class.

TRBJ2-5 | - | TRBV7-2 | - | CASSLVGETQYF | TGTGCCAGCAGCTTAGTAGGGGAGACCCAGTACTTC
TRBJ2-7 | - | TRBV4-1 | few | CASSQDPGSYEQYF | TGCGCCAGCAGCCAAGATCCCGGCTCGTACGAGCAGTACTTC
TRBJ1-4 | - | TRBV29-1 | - | CSGVVGGNEKLFF | TGCAGCGGAGTGGTAGGGGGTAATGAAAAACTGTTTTTT
TRBJ2-5 | - | TRBV27 | - | CASGTGFWTQYF | TGTGCCAGCGGCACAGGGTTTTGGACCCAGTACTTC
TRBJ2-7 | - | TRBV6-6 | few | CASGTRGEDFGEQYF | TGTGCCAGCGGGACGCGGGGTGAGGATTTCGGCGAGCAGTACTTC
TRBJ1-2 | - | TRBV13 | - | CASSLVSRGHGYTF | TGTGCCAGCAGCTTAGTCAGCAGGGGCCATGGCTACACCTTC
TRBJ1-1 | - | TRBV27 | once | CASSLRGTTEAFF | TGTGCCAGCAGTTTGCGGGGGACCACTGAAGCTTTCTTT
TRBJ2-2 | - | TRBV29-1 | few | CSVAGANTGELFF | TGCAGCGTTGCCGGTGCGAACACCGGGGAGCTGTTTTTT
TRBJ2-5 | TRBD1 | TRBV25-1 | once | CASSGTDQETQYF | TGTGCCAGCAGCGGGACAGATCAAGAGACCCAGTACTTC
TRBJ2-7 | - | TRBV6-6 | - | CASSRPVGDEQYF | TGTGCCAGCAGCCGACCAGTCGGGGACGAGCAGTACTTC
TRBJ2-6 | - | TRBV6-5 | - | CASSYSGGSGANVLTF | TGTGCCAGCAGTTACTCGGGGGGCTCTGGGGCCAACGTCCTGACTTTC
TRBJ2-7 | - | TRBV29-1 | few | CSVDLGKSSYEQYF | TGCAGCGTTGACCTTGGGAAGTCCTCCTACGAGCAGTACTTC
TRBJ1-1 | - | TRBV7-9 | - | CASSLEGEAFF | TGTGCCAGCAGCTTAGAGGGTGAAGCTTTCTTT
TRBJ2-5 | - | TRBV6-5 | - | CASSKLGGETQYF | TGTGCCAGCAGTAAACTAGGGGGAGAGACCCAGTACTTC
TRBJ2-4 | - | TRBV30 | - | CAWSVDGVSYF | TGTGCCTGGAGTGTAGACGGGGTCTCGTACTTC
TRBJ2-1 | TRBD2 | TRBV29-1 | - | CSVEAGGDEQFF | TGCAGCGTCGAAGCGGGGGGGGATGAGCAGTTCTTC
TRBJ2-7 | - | TRBV4-1 | - | CASSQVGAVEQYF | TGCGCCAGCAGCCAAGTAGGGGCGGTCGAGCAGTACTTC
TRBJ2-1 | TRBD1 | TRBV7-9 | - | CASSLGTVTYNEQFF | TGTGCCAGCAGCTTGGGGACAGTTACTTACAATGAGCAGTTCTTC
TRBJ2-7 | - | TRBV29-1 | - | CSGRDGLYEQYF | TGCAGCGGACGGGACGGACTTTACGAGCAGTACTTC
TRBJ2-7 | TRBD1 | TRBV7-9 | - | CASSLGDRDEQYF | TGTGCCAGCAGCTTAGGAGACAGGGACGAGCAGTACTTC
TRBJ1-2 | - | TRBV30 | once | CAWSTDYGYTF | TGTGCCTGGTCGACGGACTATGGCTACACCTTC
TRBJ2-1 | - | TRBV29-1 | - | CSVPTDEQFF | TGCAGCGTCCCAACGGATGAGCAGTTCTTC
TRBJ2-6 | - | TRBV9 | - | CASSVGEGANVLTF | TGTGCCAGCAGCGTAGGGGAGGGGGCCAACGTCCTGACTTTC
TRBJ2-7 | - | TRBV29-1 | few | CSVRRGEGYEQYF | TGCAGCGTCCGGCGGGGAGAAGGCTACGAGCAGTACTTC
TRBJ2-5 | TRBD1 | TRBV19 | few | CASRGQGRETQYF | TGTGCCAGTAGGGGACAGGGGAGAGAGACCCAGTACTTC
TRBJ2-6 | - | TRBV2 | - | CASSVGTSGANVLTF | TGTGCCAGCAGTGTGGGGACGTCTGGGGCCAACGTCCTGACTTTC
TRBJ2-4 | - | TRBV5-1 | - | CASSSDLGAKNIQYF | TGCGCCAGCAGCTCGGACCTAGGGGCCAAAAACATTCAGTACTTC
TRBJ1-1 | - | TRBV9 | - | CASSSTGTEAFF | TGTGCCAGCAGCTCGACGGGGACTGAAGCTTTCTTT
TRBJ2-7 | TRBD2 | TRBV4-2 | - | CASSQGGGTYEQYF | TGTGCCAGCAGCCAAGGCGGGGGAACCTACGAGCAGTACTTC
TRBJ1-2 | - | TRBV21-1 | few | CASSSRGTNPDGYTF | TGTGCCAGCAGCAGCAGGGGGACAAATCCGGATGGCTACACCTTC
TRBJ2-3 | - | TRBV13 | few | CASKDWSTDTQYF | TGTGCCAGCAAGGACTGGAGCACAGATACGCAGTATTTT
TRBJ2-7 | - | TRBV29-1 | - | CSVEGPVDYEQYF | TGCAGCGTTGAGGGACCCGTGGACTACGAGCAGTACTTC
TRBJ2-3 | TRBD1 | TRBV28 | - | CASSVTGGTDTQYF | TGTGCCAGCAGTGTTACAGGGGGGACAGATACGCAGTATTTT
TRBJ1-2 | TRBD1 | TRBV25-1 | few | CASLGTGRGYTF | TGTGCCAGCCTTGGGACAGGGAGAGGCTACACCTTC
TRBJ2-5 | TRBD2 | TRBV5-7 | - | CASSLGGRARETQYF | TGTGCCAGCAGCTTGGGCGGGAGGGCCCGGGAGACCCAGTACTTC
TRBJ1-2 | - | TRBV27 | once | CASSVSTEYGYTF | TGTGCCAGCAGTGTTTCAACAGAGTATGGCTACACCTTC
TRBJ2-3 | - | TRBV29-1 | - | CSVDGGRGADTQYF | TGCAGCGTTGACGGAGGCAGGGGCGCAGATACGCAGTATTTT